Sequencing of this TCR beta chain was carried out in a study of blood T cell repertoires in COVID-19. V lost 4 bases to trimming and J lost 0 bases, with 9 bases between them. Germline V lookup: CDR1 SGHRS, CDR2 YFSETQ. CDR3 length: 14 amino acids. Using immunoSEQ multiplex PCR, the repertoire was profiled, and TCRdb retains in-frame clones only, with some absent. The table has some 490,000 clones, about 88% seen once; the top ten hold roughly 8.5%. Residents of 24 US areas, aged about 18 to 95 years, made up the participants. Material for sequencing was PBMCs or T cells enriched from blood (not recorded which). The TCR originated in a woman aged 60 to 75 who had recovered from COVID-19. The chain joins TRBV5-1 to TRBJ2-3; a possible D gene is TRBD1 (5 bases). CDR3: CASSHDSSTDTQYF. CDR3 coding DNA: TGCGCCAGCAGCCATGACAGTAGCACAGATACGCAGTATTTT.